The clone carrying this TCR beta chain was counted a few times. V shed 5 bases and J 0 bases; nucleotides not matched to a gene: 4. The CDR3 length is 14 residues. Germline V gene data show CDR1 as MNHEY and CDR2 as SMNVEV (reference sequence). Regarding treatment: approximately 18 received Ad26.COV2.S at low or high dose, single or two shots; 5 received placebo; per-sample allocation not given. The samples were gathered on day 63 after the first injection of vaccine or placebo. Using immunoSEQ multiplex PCR, the repertoire was profiled, and TCRdb retains in-frame clones only, with some absent. The sample lists about 350,000 clones; around 89% were seen once. The sample is drawn from a study of Ad26.COV2.S vaccination and SARS-CoV-2 variants. About the study: Donor got 5x10^10 or 1x10^11 viral particles of Ad26.COV2.S.

The chain recombines TRBV27 with TRBJ2-7; 7 bases align to TRBD1. The source of this sequence is a person between 18 and 65 years old who received the Ad26.COV2.S COVID-19 vaccine or a placebo. Sequences were derived from peripheral blood, sampled in a trial of Ad26.COV2.S vaccine versus placebo. CDR3 protein: CASSTGQDSYEQYF. The CDR3 DNA is TGTGCCAGCAGTACCGGACAGGACTCCTACGAGCAGTACTTC.